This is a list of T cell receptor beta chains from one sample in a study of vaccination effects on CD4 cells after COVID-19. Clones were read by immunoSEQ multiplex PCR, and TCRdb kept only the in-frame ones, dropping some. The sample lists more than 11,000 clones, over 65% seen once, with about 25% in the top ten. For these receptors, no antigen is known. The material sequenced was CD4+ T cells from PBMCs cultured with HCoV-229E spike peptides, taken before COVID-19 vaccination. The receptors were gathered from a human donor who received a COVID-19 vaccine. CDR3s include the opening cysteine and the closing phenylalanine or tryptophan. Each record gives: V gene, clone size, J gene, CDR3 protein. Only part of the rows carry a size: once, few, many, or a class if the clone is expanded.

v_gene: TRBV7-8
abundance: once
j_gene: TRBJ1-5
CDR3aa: CASSLSARNNQPQHF

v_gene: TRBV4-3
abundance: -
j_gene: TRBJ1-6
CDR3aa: CASSQEMYSPLHF

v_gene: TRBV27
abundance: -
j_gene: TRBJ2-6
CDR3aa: CASKVKPGGSGANVLTF

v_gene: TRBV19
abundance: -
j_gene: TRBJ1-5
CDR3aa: CASREQTSNQPQHF

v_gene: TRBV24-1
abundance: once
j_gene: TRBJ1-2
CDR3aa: CATSDGGRLSSYGYTF

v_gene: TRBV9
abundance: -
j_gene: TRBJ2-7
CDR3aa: CASSVEGWSTYEQYF

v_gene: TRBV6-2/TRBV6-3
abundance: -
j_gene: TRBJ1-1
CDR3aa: CASSQTEYLNTEAFF

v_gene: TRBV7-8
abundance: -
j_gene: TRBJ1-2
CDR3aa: CASRGVAGTRANYGYTF

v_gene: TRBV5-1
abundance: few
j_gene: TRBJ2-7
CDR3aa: CASSLAGGAPREGEQYF

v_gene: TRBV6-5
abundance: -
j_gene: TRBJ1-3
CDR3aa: CASSPRGISGNTIYF

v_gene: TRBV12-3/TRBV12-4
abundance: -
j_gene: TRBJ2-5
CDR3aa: CASSFGTRETQYF

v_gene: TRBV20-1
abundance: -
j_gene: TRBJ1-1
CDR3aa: CSGQEVTEAFF

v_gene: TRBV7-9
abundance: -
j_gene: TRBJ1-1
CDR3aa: CASSYPALNTEAFF

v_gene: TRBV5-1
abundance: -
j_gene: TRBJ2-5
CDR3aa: CASSPNGGQETQYF

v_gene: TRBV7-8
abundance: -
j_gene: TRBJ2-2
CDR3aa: CASSLEAGLAGATGELFF

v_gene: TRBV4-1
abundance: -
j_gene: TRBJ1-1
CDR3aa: CASRAGNTEAFF

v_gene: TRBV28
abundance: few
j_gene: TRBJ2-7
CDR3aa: CASSFNARTYEQYF